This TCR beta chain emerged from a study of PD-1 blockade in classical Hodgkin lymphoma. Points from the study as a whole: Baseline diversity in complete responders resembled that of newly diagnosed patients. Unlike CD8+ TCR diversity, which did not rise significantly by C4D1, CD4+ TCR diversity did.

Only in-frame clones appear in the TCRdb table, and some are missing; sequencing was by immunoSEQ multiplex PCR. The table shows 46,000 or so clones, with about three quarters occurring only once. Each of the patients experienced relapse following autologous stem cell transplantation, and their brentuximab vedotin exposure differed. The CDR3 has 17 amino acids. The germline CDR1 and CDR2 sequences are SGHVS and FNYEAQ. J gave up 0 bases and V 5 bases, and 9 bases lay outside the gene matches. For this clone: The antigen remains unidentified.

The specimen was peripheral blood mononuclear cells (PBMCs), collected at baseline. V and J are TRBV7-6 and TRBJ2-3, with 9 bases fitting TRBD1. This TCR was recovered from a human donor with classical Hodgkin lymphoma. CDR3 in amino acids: CASSPETGGSSTDTQYF. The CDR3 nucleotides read TGTGCCAGCAGCCCCGAGACAGGGGGTTCTAGCACAGATACGCAGTATTTT.